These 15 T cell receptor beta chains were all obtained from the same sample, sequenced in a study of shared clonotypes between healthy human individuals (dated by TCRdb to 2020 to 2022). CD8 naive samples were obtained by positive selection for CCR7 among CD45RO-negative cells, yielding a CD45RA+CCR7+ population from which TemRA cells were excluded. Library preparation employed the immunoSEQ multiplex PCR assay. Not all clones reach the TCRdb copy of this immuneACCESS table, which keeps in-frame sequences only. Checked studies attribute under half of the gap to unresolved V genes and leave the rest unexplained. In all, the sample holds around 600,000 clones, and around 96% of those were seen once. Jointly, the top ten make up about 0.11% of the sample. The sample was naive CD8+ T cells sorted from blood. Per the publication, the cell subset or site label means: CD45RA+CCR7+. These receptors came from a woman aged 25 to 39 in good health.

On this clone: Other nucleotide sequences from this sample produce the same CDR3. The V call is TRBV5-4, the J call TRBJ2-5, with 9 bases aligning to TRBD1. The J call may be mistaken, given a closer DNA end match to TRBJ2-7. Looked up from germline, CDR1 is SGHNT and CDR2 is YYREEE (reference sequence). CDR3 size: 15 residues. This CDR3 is CASSLDRDRVYEQYF. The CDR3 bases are TGTGCCAGCAGCTTGGATCGGGACAGGGTCTACGAGCAGTACTTC.

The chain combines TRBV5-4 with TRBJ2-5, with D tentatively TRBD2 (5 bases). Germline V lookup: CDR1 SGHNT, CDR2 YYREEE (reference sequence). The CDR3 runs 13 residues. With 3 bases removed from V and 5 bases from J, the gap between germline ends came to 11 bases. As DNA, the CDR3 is TGTGCCAGCAGCTCGGAGGACGGGGAGACCCAGTACTTC. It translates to CASSSEDGETQYF.

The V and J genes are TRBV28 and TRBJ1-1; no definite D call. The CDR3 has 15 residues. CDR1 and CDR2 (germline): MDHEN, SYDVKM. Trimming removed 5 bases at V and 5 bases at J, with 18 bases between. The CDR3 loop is CASSGGRYSRTEAFF. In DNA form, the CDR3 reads TGTGCCAGCAGTGGTGGGCGGTACTCGAGGACTGAAGCTTTCTTT.

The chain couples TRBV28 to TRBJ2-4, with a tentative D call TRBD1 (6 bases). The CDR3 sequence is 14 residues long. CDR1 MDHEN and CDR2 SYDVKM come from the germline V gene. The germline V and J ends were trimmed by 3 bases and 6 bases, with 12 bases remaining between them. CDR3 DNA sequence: TGTGCCAGCAGTTTCACAGGGACGCTAAACATTCAGTACTTC. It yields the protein CASSFTGTLNIQYF.

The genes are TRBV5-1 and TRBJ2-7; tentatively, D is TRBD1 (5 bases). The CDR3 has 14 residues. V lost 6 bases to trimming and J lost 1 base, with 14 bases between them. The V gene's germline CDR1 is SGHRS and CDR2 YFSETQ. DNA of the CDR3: TGCGCCAGCAATGACAGACCCAATTCCTACGAGCAGTACTTC. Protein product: CASNDRPNSYEQYF.

The CDR3: CASSLTWGGQETQYF. CDR3 nucleotides: TGTGCCAGCAGCCTCACCTGGGGGGGACAAGAGACCCAGTACTTC. This chain links TRBV5-6 with TRBJ2-5, with 7 bases identical to TRBD2. V was pared by 4 bases and J by 2 bases, with 8 bases of the junction left unmatched. This CDR3 is 15 amino acids long. The germline CDR1 and CDR2 sequences are SGHDT and YYEEEE.

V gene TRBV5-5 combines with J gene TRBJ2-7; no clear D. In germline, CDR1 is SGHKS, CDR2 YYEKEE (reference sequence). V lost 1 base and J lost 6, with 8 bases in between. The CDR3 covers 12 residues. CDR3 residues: CASSLMQSEQYF. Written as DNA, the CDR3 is TGTGCCAGCAGCTTGATGCAATCCGAGCAGTACTTC.

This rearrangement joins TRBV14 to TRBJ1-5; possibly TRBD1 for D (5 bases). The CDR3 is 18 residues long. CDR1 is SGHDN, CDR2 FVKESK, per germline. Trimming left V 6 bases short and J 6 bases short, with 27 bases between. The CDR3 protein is CASSGDLMGPRASQPQHF. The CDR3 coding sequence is TGTGCCAGCAGTGGGGACCTAATGGGCCCAAGGGCCAGTCAGCCCCAGCATTTT.

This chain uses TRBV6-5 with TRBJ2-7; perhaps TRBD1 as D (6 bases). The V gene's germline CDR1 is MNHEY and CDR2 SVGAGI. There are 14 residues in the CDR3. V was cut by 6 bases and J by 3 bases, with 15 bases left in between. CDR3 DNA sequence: TGTGCCAGCAGGACACCGGGACATAACTACGAGCAGTACTTC. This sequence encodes CASRTPGHNYEQYF.

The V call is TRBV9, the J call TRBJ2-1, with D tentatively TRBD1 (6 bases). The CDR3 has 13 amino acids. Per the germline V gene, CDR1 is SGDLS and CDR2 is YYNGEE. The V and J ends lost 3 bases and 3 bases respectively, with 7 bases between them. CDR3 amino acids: CASSADSYNEQFF. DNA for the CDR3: TGTGCCAGCAGCGCGGACAGCTACAATGAGCAGTTCTTC.

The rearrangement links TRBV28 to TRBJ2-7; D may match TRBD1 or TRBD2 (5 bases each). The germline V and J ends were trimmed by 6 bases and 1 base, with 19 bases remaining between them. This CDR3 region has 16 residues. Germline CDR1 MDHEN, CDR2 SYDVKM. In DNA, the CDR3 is TGTGCCAGCAGCCCCCCCCCGGGGCGGTGGTCCTACGAGCAGTACTTC. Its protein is CASSPPPGRWSYEQYF.

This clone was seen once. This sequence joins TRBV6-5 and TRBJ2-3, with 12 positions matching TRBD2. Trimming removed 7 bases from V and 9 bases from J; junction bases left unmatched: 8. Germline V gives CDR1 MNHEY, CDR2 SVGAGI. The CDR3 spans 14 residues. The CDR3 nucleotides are TGTGCCAGCACATCGAGCACTAGCGGGAGGACGCAGTATTTT. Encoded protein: CASTSSTSGRTQYF.

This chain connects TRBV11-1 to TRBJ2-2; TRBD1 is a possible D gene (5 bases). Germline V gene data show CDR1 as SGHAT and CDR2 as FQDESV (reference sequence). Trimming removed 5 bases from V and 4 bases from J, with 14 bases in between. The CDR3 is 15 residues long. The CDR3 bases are TGTGCCAGCAGCCTAGGGTGGCAGGGCACCGGGGAGCTGTTTTTT. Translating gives CASSLGWQGTGELFF.

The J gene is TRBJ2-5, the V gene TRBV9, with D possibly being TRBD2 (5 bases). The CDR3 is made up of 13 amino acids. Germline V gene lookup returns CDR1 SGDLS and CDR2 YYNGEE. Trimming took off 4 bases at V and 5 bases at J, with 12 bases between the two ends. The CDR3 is CASSRGVGETQYF. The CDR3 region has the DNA TGTGCCAGCAGCCGGGGTGTTGGGGAGACCCAGTACTTC.

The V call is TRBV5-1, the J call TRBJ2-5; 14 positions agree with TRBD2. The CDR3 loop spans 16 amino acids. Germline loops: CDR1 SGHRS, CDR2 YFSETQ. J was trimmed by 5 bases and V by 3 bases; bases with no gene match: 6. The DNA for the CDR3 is TGCGCCAGCAGCTGGGGGACTAGCGGGAGTTATGAGACCCAGTACTTC. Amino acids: CASSWGTSGSYETQYF.